The 28 T cell receptor beta chains given below trace back to one sample, sequenced in a study of control samples from healthy donors and cancer patients. Method: immunoSEQ multiplex PCR; TCRdb's copy keeps in-frame clones and lacks some. Of 40,000 to 60,000 clones listed, 88% are singletons. The sample consisted of PBMCs. The receptors were sampled from a man aged 50-60 years with head and neck cancer.

The rearrangement uses TRBV29-1 and TRBJ2-3; 8 bases fit TRBD1. Germline-derived CDR1 and CDR2 are SQVTM and ANQGSEA. Losses at the gene ends were 7 bases for V and 5 bases for J; bases not matched to a gene: 8. The CDR3 totals 13 residues. CDR3 region: CSAITGGGDTQYF. The CDR3 DNA reads TGCAGCGCGATTACAGGGGGAGGAGATACGCAGTATTTT.

This clone was seen once. The chain joins TRBV6-2 or TRBV6-3 to TRBJ2-1, with D unresolved. The CDR3 sequence is 14 residues long. V was shortened by 3 bases and J by 13 bases, with 19 bases between the two germline ends. Per germline, CDR1 MNHEY and CDR2 SVGEGT. The CDR3 nucleotides read TGTGCCAGCAGTTATGAGCTTAAGGGAATTAATCAGTTCTTC. This sequence encodes CASSYELKGINQFF.

The chain employs TRBV29-1 and TRBJ2-7; unclear D gene. CDR1 and CDR2 (germline): SQVTM, ANQGSEA. Trimming removed 5 bases at V and 5 bases at J, with 10 bases between. The CDR3 runs 11 residues. The CDR3 region is CSVLTLNEQYF. The CDR3 DNA reads TGCAGCGTTTTAACACTGAACGAGCAGTACTTC.

The chain employs TRBV7-8 and TRBJ2-2; D remains ambiguous. Germline V gene lookup returns CDR1 SGHVS and CDR2 FQNEAQ. V shed 5 bases and J shed 5 bases, with 9 bases lying between them. The CDR3 length is 13 residues. This chain's CDR3 is CASSGRLTGELFF. In DNA, the CDR3 is TGTGCCAGCAGCGGTAGACTGACCGGGGAGCTGTTTTTT.

The table lists this clone with a few counts. V usage is TRBV6-5 and J usage is TRBJ2-7, with 9 bases fitting TRBD1. The CDR3 extends over 13 amino acids. Germline CDR1 MNHEY, CDR2 SVGAGI. V trimming: 8 bases; J trimming: 2 bases; junction bases outside the gene matches: 4. CDR3 loop: CASGDRAAYEQYF. In DNA form, the CDR3 reads TGTGCCAGCGGGGACAGGGCCGCCTACGAGCAGTACTTC.

This clone was seen a single time. The chain is built from TRBV4-3 and TRBJ1-6; a weak D match, TRBD1 (5 bases). This CDR3 has 16 amino acids. The V gene's germline CDR1 is LGHNA and CDR2 YSLEER. The germline V and J ends were trimmed by 4 bases and 7 bases, with 17 bases remaining between them. The CDR3 sequence: CASSRVRGAGNSPLHF. The CDR3 DNA follows: TGCGCCAGCAGCCGAGTAAGGGGCGCGGGGAATTCACCCCTCCACTTT.

The chain recombines TRBV30 with TRBJ1-6, with D unclear. CDR1 is GTSNPN and CDR2 is SVGIG in the germline V gene (reference sequence). The length of the CDR3 is 18 residues. Trimming left V 0 bases short and J 0 bases short, with 15 bases between. CDR3 in amino acids: CAWSVGSVGSSYNSPLHF. CDR3 bases: TGTGCCTGGAGTGTAGGCTCTGTGGGTAGCTCCTATAATTCACCCCTCCACTTT.

The chain combines TRBV13 with TRBJ2-5, with 9 positions matching TRBD2. Trimming at V came to 0 bases and at J to 2 bases, leaving 13 bases not matched to a gene. The CDR3 contains 19 residues. Looked up from germline, CDR1 is PRHDT and CDR2 is FYEKMQ (reference sequence). The DNA of the CDR3 is TGTGCCAGCAGCTTAGGAACCCTTGGGCCTAGCGGGGAACAAGAGACCCAGTACTTC. Its protein is CASSLGTLGPSGEQETQYF.

V usage is TRBV29-1 and J usage is TRBJ2-1; 8 bases align to TRBD2. Per germline, CDR1 SQVTM and CDR2 ANQGSEA. The CDR3 totals 16 residues. V lost 7 bases and J lost 3; bases outside the gene matches: 14. This CDR3 is CSAKGVSGKNYNEQFF. The CDR3 DNA sequence: TGCAGCGCTAAGGGGGTTAGCGGGAAGAACTACAATGAGCAGTTCTTC.

The genes are TRBV11-2 and TRBJ2-7; D is possibly TRBD1 (5 bases). V was trimmed by 5 bases and J by 4 bases, leaving 18 bases between them. The V gene's germline CDR1 is SGHAT and CDR2 FQNNGV. The CDR3 runs to 15 residues. In nucleotides, the CDR3 is TGTGCCAGCAGCCAGACTTACCAGGGTCCTTACGAGCAGTACTTC. This sequence encodes CASSQTYQGPYEQYF. Using reference TRBV11-2 and TRBJ2-7 for the parts outside the CDR3, the full variable domain is EAGVAQSPRYKIIEKRQSVAFWCNPISGHATLYWYQQILGQGPKLLIQFQNNGVVDDSQLPKDRFSAERLKGVDSTLKIQPAKLEDSAVYLCASSQTYQGPYEQYFGPGTRLTVT.

The chain has TRBV6-6 and TRBJ2-7; no reliable D call. V lost 2 bases, J lost 7 bases, and 6 bases lay in between. Germline CDR1 reads MNHNY; CDR2 reads SVGAGI (reference sequence). CDR3 size: 11 residues. CDR3 protein: CASSYRAEQYF. The CDR3 nucleotides are TGTGCCAGCAGTTACCGGGCGGAGCAGTACTTC.

The chain joins TRBV11-1 to TRBJ2-7, with a tentative D call TRBD2 (6 bases). V gave up 0 bases and J gave up 2 bases, with 14 bases separating them. This CDR3 is built from 16 residues. CDR1 is SGHAT, CDR2 FQDESV, per germline (reference sequence). This CDR3 is CASSLARASEAYEQYF. The CDR3 DNA reads TGTGCCAGCAGCTTAGCGCGGGCTAGCGAGGCCTACGAGCAGTACTTC.

In its sample, this clone was seen a few times. The chain is built from TRBV4-1 and TRBJ2-3; D is unclear. In germline, CDR1 is MGHRA, CDR2 YSYEKL. V dropped 3 bases and J dropped 3 bases, with 7 bases sitting between them. CDR3 length: 13 amino acids. This chain's CDR3 is CASSHPRTDTQYF. CDR3 nucleotide sequence: TGCGCCAGCAGCCATCCTCGGACAGATACGCAGTATTTT.

The genes are TRBV5-1 and TRBJ1-4, with TRBD1 identical over 8 bases. Germline CDR1 SGHRS, CDR2 YFSETQ. CDR3 size: 15 residues. Trimming cost V 4 bases and J 4 bases; bases outside gene matches: 6. CDR3 coding DNA: TGCGCCAGCAGCGTACAGGGGGGCAATAATGAAAAACTGTTTTTT. Translating gives CASSVQGGNNEKLFF.

The CDR3 DNA reads TGTGCCAGTAGTCCGGGACAGGGGGTTATCCTAGGGTTCTTC. Protein product: CASSPGQGVILGFF. V and J are TRBV19 and TRBJ2-1, with 11 bases aligning to TRBD1. Germline trimming cut 5 bases from V and 15 bases from J; bases unmatched to any gene: 12. The length of the CDR3 is 14 residues. Germline V gene data show CDR1 as LNHDA and CDR2 as SQIVND (reference sequence). Filled out from reference TRBV19 and TRBJ2-1, the complete variable domain reads DGGITQSPKYLFRKEGQNVTLSCEQNLNHDAMYWYRQDPGQGLRLIYYSQIVNDFQKGDIAEGYSVSREKKESFPLTVTSAQKNPTAFYLCASSPGQGVILGFFGPGTRLTVL.

This clone was observed a single time. This sequence joins TRBV5-1 and TRBJ1-2, with D perhaps TRBD1 (6 bases). The V end lost 0 bases, the J end lost 7 bases, and 13 bases lay between the germline ends. The length of the CDR3 is 14 residues. Germline-derived CDR1 and CDR2 are SGHRS and YFSETQ. CDR3 sequence reads: CASSLGRGVGGYTF. The CDR3 coding sequence is TGCGCCAGCAGCTTGGGCAGGGGCGTGGGTGGCTACACCTTC.

The J gene is TRBJ1-1, the V gene TRBV30; D is ambiguous. The CDR3 is 14 residues long. In germline, CDR1 is GTSNPN, CDR2 SVGIG (reference sequence). The V gene lost 0 bases and the J gene lost 4 bases, with 12 bases spanning the gap. As DNA, the CDR3 is TGTGCCTGGAGTGTTGATCTGGGGAGCACTGAAGCTTTCTTT. Protein product: CAWSVDLGSTEAFF.

This chain uses TRBV6-5 with TRBJ2-1; 8 bases line up with TRBD1. The CDR3 length is 15 residues. The germline CDR1 and CDR2 sequences are MNHEY and SVGAGI. Trimming removed 5 bases from V and 5 bases from J; junction bases left unmatched: 8. The CDR3, as DNA: TGTGCCAGCAGTCCCCGGACAGGGCTTAACAATGAGCAGTTCTTC. It yields the protein CASSPRTGLNNEQFF.

This clone is a singleton in its sample. The chain employs TRBV30 and TRBJ2-1, with D possibly TRBD2 on 6 matching bases. The CDR3 extends over 13 amino acids. Trimming left V 3 bases short and J 6 bases short, with 12 bases between. The germline CDR1 and CDR2 sequences are GTSNPN and SVGIG (reference sequence). CDR3: CAWSRGITNEQFF. The CDR3 DNA sequence: TGTGCCTGGAGCCGGGGGATCACCAATGAGCAGTTCTTC.

This chain joins TRBV28 and TRBJ1-1; the D is unclear. The CDR3 covers 12 residues. V was pared by 7 bases and J by 3 bases, with 9 bases between. From germline, CDR1 is MDHEN and CDR2 SYDVKM. The CDR3 reads CASKLRHTEAFF. The CDR3 DNA sequence: TGTGCCAGCAAACTTAGGCACACTGAAGCTTTCTTT.

This clone has a handful of counts. The chain combines TRBV7-8 with TRBJ2-5; 7 bases align to TRBD1. The CDR3 consists of 17 residues. Trimming cost V 4 bases and J 4 bases; bases outside gene matches: 15. Germline V gene data show CDR1 as SGHVS and CDR2 as FQNEAQ. The CDR3 DNA sequence: TGTGCCAGCAGCTCCTCGGGTTGGGCAGCAGGGGGAGAGACCCAGTACTTC. Translated: CASSSSGWAAGGETQYF.

V is TRBV30 and J is TRBJ2-3; TRBD2 matches 11 bases. From germline, CDR1 is GTSNPN and CDR2 SVGIG (reference sequence). V trimming: 3 bases; J trimming: 1 base; junction bases outside the gene matches: 0. The CDR3 extends over 14 amino acids. CDR3 coding DNA: TGTGCCTGGAGGGGACTAGCGGGCACAGATACGCAGTATTTT. Encoded protein: CAWRGLAGTDTQYF. The variable domain in full, completed from reference TRBV30 and TRBJ2-3, reads SQTIHQWPATLVQPVGSPLSLECTVEGTSNPNLYWYRQAAGRGLQLLFYSVGIGQISSEVPQNLSASRPQDRQFILSSKKLLLSDSGFYLCAWRGLAGTDTQYFGPGTRLTVL.

The CDR3: CASGKRQGINYGYTF. CDR3 nucleotide sequence: TGTGCCAGCGGGAAGAGACAGGGGATTAACTATGGCTACACCTTC. This chain connects TRBV27 to TRBJ1-2, with TRBD1 identical over 8 bases. The V gene's germline CDR1 is MNHEY and CDR2 SMNVEV (reference sequence). Unmatched junction bases numbered 9, after V lost 8 bases and J lost 1 base. This CDR3 is built from 15 residues.

The chain has TRBV28 and TRBJ1-5; TRBD1 agrees at 8 bases. CDR1 and CDR2 (germline): MDHEN, SYDVKM. V lost 6 bases and J lost 7; bases outside the gene matches: 17. CDR3 size: 17 residues. CDR3 nucleotide sequence: TGTGCCAGCAGCTCCGAGAGGACAGGGAAGGTGGGGCAGCCCCAGCATTTT. Its protein product is CASSSERTGKVGQPQHF.

The V and J genes are TRBV4-1 and TRBJ2-7, with D perhaps matching TRBD2 (7 bases). Trimming cost V 4 bases and J 2 bases, with 18 bases left between them. This CDR3 contains 16 residues. Per germline, CDR1 MGHRA and CDR2 YSYEKL. The CDR3 region has the DNA TGCGCCAGCAGCCCGGGGGGCGGGGGAGACACCTACGAGCAGTACTTC. As protein: CASSPGGGGDTYEQYF.

V gene TRBV9 combines with J gene TRBJ2-5; TRBD2 matches 16 bases. CDR1 SGDLS and CDR2 YYNGEE come from the germline V gene. The CDR3 sequence is 18 residues long. With 4 bases clipped from V and 0 bases from J, the junction kept 6 bases outside the gene matches. The CDR3 is CASSPGTSGGGNQETQYF. The CDR3 coding sequence is TGTGCCAGCAGCCCCGGGACTAGCGGGGGGGGGAACCAAGAGACCCAGTACTTC.

The chain uses TRBV2 and TRBJ2-2; D is uncertain. Germline V gene sequence: CDR1 SNHLY, CDR2 FYNNEI. The CDR3 spans 15 residues. V was trimmed by 3 bases and J by 5 bases, leaving 13 bases between them. CDR3 nucleotides: TGTGCCAGCAGTGAGGGTGGTAGCCGGACCGGGGAGCTGTTTTTT. Residues: CASSEGGSRTGELFF.

The chain employs TRBV6-5 and TRBJ2-4; 8 nucleotides agree with TRBD2. CDR3 size: 14 residues. V lost 4 bases, J lost 8 bases, and 7 bases stayed unmatched. CDR1 is MNHEY and CDR2 is SVGAGI in the germline V gene. This CDR3 is CASSLRGALDIQYF. Here the CDR3 DNA reads TGTGCCAGCAGTTTGCGGGGGGCTCTGGACATTCAGTACTTC.